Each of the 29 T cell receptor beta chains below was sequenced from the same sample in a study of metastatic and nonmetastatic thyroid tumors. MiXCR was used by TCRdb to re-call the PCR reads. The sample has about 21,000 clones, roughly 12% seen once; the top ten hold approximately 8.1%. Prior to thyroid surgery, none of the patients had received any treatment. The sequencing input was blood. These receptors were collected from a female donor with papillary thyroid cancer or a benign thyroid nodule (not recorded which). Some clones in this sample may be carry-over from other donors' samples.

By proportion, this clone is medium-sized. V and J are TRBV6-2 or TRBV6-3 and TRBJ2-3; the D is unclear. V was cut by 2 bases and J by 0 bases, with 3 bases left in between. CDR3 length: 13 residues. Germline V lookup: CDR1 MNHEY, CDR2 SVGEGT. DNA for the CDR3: TGTGCCAGCAGTTACAAGAGCACAGATACGCAGTATTTT. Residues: CASSYKSTDTQYF.

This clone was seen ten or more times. In nucleotides, the CDR3 is TGCGCCAGCAGCACCGGGACAGGGGAAGTCGAGCAGTACTTC. Protein: CASSTGTGEVEQYF. V and J are TRBV5-1 and TRBJ2-7; TRBD1 aligns across 10 bases. V lost 4 bases to trimming and J lost 6 bases; unmatched junction nucleotides: 7. The CDR3 loop spans 14 amino acids. Per germline, CDR1 SGHRS and CDR2 YFSETQ. The whole variable domain, remainder taken from reference TRBV5-1 and TRBJ2-7, is KAGVTQTPRYLIKTRGQQVTLSCSPISGHRSVSWYQQTPGQGLQFLFEYFSETQRNKGNFPGRFSGRQFSNSRSEMNVSTLELGDSALYLCASSTGTGEVEQYFGPGTRLTVT.

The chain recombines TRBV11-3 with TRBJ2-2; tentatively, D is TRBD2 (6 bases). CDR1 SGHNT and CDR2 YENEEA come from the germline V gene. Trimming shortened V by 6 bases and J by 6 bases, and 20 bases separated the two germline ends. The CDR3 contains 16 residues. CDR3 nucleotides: TGTGCCAGCAGGGGGATTGGGACTCGGGGGTCCGGGGAGCTGTTTTTT. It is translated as CASRGIGTRGSGELFF.

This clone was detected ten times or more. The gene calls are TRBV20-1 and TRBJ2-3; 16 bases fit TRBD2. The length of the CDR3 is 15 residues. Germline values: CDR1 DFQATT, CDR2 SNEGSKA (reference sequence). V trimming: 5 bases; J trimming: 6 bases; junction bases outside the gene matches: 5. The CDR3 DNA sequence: TGCAGTGCTGGGACTAGCGGGAGGGACCACGATACGCAGTATTTT. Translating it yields CSAGTSGRDHDTQYF.

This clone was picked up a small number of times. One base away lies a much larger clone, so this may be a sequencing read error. The CDR3 coding sequence is TGTGCCAGCAGCCAAGGCGCCGGTAACAGGGGGCCGAGAGGGACCCAGTACTTC. This encodes CASSQGAGNRGPRGTQYF. This chain uses TRBV14 with TRBJ2-5, with 9 bases lining up with TRBD1. J gave up 7 bases and V 1 base, and 16 bases lay outside the gene matches. Germline loops: CDR1 SGHDN, CDR2 FVKESK. The CDR3 covers 18 residues.

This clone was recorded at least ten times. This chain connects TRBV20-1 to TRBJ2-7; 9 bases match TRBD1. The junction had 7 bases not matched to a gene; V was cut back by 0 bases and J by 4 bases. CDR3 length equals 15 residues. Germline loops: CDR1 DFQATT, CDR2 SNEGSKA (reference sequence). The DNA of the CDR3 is TGCAGTGCTAGAGAATACTTGGGACAGGGATACGAGCAGTACTTC. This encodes CSAREYLGQGYEQYF.

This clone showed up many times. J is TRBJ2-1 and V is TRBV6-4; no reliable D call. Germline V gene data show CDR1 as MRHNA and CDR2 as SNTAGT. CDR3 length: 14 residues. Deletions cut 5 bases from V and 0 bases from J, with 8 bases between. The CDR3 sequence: CASSPRSSYNEQFF. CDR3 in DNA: TGTGCCAGCAGTCCCAGGAGCTCCTACAATGAGCAGTTCTTC.

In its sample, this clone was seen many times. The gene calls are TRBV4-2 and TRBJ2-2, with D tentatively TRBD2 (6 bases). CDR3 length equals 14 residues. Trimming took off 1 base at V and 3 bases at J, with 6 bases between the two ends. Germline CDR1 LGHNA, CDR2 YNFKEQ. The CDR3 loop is CASSQGLDTGELFF. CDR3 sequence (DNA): TGTGCCAGCAGCCAAGGACTAGACACCGGGGAGCTGTTTTTT.

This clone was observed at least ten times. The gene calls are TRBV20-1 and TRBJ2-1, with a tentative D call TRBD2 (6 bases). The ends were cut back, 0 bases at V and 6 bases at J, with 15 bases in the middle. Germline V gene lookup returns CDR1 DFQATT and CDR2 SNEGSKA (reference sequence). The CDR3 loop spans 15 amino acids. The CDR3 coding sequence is TGCAGTGCTAGAGATCCAAGGACTACCCTCAATGAGCAGTTCTTC. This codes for CSARDPRTTLNEQFF.

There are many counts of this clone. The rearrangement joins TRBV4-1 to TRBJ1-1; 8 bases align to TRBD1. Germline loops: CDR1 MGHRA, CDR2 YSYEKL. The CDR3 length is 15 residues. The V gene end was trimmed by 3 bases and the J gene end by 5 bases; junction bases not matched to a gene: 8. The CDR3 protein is CASSHSDRARTEAFF. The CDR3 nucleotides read TGCGCCAGCAGCCATTCGGACAGGGCGAGGACTGAAGCTTTCTTT.

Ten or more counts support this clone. DNA of the CDR3: TGTGCCAGTAGGGATAAAACGGAGACCCAGTACTTC. Amino acid sequence: CASRDKTETQYF. The genes are TRBV19 and TRBJ2-5, with unresolved D. Trimming left V 6 bases short and J 5 bases short, with 10 bases between. In germline, CDR1 is LNHDA, CDR2 SQIVND (reference sequence). The CDR3 covers 12 residues. Together with reference TRBV19 and TRBJ2-5, the CDR3 gives the full variable domain: DGGITQSPKYLFRKEGQNVTLSCEQNLNHDAMYWYRQDPGQGLRLIYYSQIVNDFQKGDIAEGYSVSREKKESFPLTVTSAQKNPTAFYLCASRDKTETQYFGPGTRLLVL.

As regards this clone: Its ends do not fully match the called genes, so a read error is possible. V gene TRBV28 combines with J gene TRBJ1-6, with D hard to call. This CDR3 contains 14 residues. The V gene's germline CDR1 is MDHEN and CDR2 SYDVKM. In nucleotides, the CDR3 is TGTGTCAGCACCTCGGACCATCGGAATTCACCCCTACACTTT. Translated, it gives CVSTSDHRNSPLHF.

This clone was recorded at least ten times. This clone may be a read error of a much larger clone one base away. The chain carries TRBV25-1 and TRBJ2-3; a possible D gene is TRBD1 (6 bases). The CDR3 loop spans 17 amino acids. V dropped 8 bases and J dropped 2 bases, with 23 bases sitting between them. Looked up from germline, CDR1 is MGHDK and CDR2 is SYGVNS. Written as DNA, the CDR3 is TGTGCCAGCGATTGTCCGGGACACGGAAATTTCACAGATACGCAGTATTTT. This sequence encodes CASDCPGHGNFTDTQYF. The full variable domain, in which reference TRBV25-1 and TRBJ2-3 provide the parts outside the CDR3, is EADIYQTPRYLVIGTGKKITLECSQTMGHDKMYWYQQDPGMELHLIHYSYGVNSTEKGDLSSESTVSRIRTEHFPLTLESARPSHTSQYLCASDCPGHGNFTDTQYFGPGTRLTVL.

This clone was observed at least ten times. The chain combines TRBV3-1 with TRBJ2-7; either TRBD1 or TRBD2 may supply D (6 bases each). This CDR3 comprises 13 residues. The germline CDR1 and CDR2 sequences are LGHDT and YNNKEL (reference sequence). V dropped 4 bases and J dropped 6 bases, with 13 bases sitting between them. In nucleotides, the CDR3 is TGTGCCAGCAGCCCACGGGGGCTGGGCGAGCAGTACTTC. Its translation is CASSPRGLGEQYF.

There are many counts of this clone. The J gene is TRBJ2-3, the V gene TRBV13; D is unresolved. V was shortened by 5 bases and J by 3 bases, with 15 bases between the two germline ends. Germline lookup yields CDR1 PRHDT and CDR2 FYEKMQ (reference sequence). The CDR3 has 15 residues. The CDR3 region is CASSPRPTLTDTQYF. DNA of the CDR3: TGTGCCAGCAGCCCCCGACCAACATTGACAGATACGCAGTATTTT.

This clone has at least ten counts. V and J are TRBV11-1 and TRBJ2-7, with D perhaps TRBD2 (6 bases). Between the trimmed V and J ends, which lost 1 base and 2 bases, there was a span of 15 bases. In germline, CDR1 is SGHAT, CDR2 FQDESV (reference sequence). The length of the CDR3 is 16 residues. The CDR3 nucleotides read TGTGCCAGCAGCTTAGGCTCCGGGAGAGGGACCTACGAGCAGTACTTC. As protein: CASSLGSGRGTYEQYF.

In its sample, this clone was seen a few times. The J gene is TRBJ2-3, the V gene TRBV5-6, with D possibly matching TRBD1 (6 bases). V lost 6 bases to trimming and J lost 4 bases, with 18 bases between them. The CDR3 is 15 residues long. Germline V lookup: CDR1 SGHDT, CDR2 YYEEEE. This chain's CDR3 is CASKAGARLADTQYF. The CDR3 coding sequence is TGTGCCAGCAAGGCAGGGGCCAGGTTGGCAGATACGCAGTATTTT.

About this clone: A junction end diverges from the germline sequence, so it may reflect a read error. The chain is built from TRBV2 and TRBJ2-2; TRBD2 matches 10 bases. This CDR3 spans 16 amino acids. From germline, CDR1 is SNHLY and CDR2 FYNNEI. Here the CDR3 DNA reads TGTGCCAGCCTGGGGGAACTAGCGGGGAACACTGGGGAGCTGTTTTTT. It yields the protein CASLGELAGNTGELFF.

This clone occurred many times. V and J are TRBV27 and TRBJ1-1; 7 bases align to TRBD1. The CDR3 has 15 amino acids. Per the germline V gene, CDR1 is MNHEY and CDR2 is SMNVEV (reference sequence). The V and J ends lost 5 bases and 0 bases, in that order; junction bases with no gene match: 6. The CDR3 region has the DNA TGTGCCAGCAGTCGGCGGGACAGCATGAACACTGAAGCTTTCTTT. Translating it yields CASSRRDSMNTEAFF.

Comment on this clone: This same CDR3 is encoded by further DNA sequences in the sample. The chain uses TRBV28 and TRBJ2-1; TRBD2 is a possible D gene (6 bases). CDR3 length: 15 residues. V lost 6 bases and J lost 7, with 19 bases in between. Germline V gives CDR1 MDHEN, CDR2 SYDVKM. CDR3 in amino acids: CASSLSGRIVNEQFF. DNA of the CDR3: TGTGCCAGCAGCCTTAGCGGTAGGATTGTTAATGAGCAGTTCTTC.

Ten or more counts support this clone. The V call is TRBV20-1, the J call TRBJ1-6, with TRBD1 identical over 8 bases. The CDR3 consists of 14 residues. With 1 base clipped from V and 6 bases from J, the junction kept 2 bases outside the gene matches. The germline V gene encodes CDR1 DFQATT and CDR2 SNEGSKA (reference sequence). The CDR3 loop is CSARVGQGNSPLHF. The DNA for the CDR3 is TGCAGTGCTAGAGTCGGACAGGGTAATTCACCCCTCCACTTT.

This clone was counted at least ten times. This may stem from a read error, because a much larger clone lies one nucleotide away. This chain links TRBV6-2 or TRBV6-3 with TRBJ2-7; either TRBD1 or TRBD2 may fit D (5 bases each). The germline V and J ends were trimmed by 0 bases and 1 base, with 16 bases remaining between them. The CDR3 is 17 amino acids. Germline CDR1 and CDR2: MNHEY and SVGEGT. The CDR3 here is CASSYSFMRGESYEQYF. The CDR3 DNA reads TGTGCCAGCAGTTACTCTTTTATGAGGGGAGAGTCCTACGAGCAGTACTTC.

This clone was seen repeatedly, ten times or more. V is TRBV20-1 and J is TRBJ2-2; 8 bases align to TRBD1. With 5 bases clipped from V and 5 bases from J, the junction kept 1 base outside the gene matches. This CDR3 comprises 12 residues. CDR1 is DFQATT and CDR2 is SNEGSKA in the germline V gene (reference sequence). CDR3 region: CSAWTGTGELFF. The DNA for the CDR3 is TGCAGTGCTTGGACAGGGACCGGGGAGCTGTTTTTT.

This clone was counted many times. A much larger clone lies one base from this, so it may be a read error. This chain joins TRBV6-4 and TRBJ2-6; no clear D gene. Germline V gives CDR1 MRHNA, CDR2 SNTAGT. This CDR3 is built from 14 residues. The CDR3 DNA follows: TGTGCCAGCAGTGACGGCTCTGGGGTCAACGTCCTGACTTTC. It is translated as CASSDGSGVNVLTF.

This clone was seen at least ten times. The CDR3 region is CAWSGLWREKLFF. The CDR3 DNA reads TGTGCCTGGAGTGGGCTATGGAGAGAAAAACTGTTTTTT. This sequence joins TRBV30 and TRBJ1-4, with D unclear. The CDR3 runs 13 residues. Germline values: CDR1 GTSNPN, CDR2 SVGIG (reference sequence). Deletions cut 1 base from V and 8 bases from J, with 11 bases between.

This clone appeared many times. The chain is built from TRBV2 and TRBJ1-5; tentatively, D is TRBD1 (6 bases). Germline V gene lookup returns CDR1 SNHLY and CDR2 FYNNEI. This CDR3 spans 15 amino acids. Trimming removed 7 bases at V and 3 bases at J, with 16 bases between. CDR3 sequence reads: CASKKTGSPNQPQHF. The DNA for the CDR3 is TGTGCCAGCAAGAAGACAGGATCCCCCAATCAGCCCCAGCATTTT.

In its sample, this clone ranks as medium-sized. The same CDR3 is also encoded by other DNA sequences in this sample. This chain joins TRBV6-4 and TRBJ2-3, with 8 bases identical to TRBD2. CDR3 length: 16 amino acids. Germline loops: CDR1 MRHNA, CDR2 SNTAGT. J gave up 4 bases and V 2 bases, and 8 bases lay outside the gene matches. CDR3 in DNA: TGTGCCAGCAGTGACGCGGGACGGGGGGGCCCAGATACGCAGTATTTT. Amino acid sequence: CASSDAGRGGPDTQYF.

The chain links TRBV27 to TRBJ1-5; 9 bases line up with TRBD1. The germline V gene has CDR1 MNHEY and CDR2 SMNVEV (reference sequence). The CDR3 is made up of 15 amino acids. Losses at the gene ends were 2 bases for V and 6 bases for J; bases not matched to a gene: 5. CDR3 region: CASSLTGGSSQPQHF. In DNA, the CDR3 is TGTGCCAGCAGTTTAACAGGGGGCTCCAGTCAGCCCCAGCATTTT.

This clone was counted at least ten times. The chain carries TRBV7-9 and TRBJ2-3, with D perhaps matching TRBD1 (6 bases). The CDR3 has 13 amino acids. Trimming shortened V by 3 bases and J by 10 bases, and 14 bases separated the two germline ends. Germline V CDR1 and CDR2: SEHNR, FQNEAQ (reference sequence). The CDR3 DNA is TGTGCCAGCAGCTTTCCACAGGGTAATGCGCAGTATTTT. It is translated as CASSFPQGNAQYF. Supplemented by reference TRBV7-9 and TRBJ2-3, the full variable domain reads DTGVSQNPRHKITKRGQNVTFRCDPISEHNRLYWYRQTLGQGPEFLTYFQNEAQLEKSRLLSDRFSAERPKGSFSTLEIQRTEQGDSAMYLCASSFPQGNAQYFGPGTRLTVL.